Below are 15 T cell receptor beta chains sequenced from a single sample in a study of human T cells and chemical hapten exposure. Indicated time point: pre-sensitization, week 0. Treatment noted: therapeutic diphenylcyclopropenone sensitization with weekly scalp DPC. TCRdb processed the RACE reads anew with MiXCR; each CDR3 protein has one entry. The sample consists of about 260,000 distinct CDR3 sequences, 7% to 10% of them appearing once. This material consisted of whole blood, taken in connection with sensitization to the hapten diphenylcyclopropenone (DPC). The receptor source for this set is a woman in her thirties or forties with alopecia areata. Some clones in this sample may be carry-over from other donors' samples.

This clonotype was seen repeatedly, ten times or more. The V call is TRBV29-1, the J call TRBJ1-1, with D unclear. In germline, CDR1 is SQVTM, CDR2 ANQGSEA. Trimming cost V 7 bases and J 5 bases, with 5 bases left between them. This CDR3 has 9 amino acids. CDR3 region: CSAGTEAFF. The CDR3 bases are TGCAGCGCTGGGACTGAAGCTTTCTTT.

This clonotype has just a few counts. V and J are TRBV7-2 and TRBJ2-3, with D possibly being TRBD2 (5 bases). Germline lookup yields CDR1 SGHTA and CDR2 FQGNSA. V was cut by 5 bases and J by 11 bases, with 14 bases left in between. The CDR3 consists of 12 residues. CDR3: CASSPQDLGQYF. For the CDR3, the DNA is TGTGCCAGCAGCCCGCAGGACTTGGGGCAGTATTTT.

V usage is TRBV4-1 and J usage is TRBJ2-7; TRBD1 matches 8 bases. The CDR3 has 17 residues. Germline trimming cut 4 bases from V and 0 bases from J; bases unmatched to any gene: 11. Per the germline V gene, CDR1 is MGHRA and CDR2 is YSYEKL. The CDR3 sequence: CASSRIPQGARSYEQYF. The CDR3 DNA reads TGCGCCAGCAGCCGGATACCTCAGGGGGCCCGCTCCTACGAGCAGTACTTC.

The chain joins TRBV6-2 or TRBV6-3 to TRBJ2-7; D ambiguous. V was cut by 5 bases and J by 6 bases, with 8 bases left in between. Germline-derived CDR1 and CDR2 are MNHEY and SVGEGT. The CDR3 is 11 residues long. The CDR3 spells CASSPLFEQYF. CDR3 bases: TGTGCCAGCAGTCCCCTCTTCGAGCAGTACTTC.

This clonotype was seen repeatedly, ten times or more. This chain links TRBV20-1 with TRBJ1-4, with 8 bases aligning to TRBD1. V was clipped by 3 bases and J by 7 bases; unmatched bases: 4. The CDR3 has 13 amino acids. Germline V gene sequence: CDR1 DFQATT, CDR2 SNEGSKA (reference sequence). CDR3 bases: TGCAGTGCTAGCCAGGACAGGGCTGAAAAACTGTTTTTT. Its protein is CSASQDRAEKLFF.

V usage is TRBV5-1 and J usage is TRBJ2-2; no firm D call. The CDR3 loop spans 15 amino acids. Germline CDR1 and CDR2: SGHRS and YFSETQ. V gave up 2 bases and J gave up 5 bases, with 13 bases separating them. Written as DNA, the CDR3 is TGCGCCAGCAGCTTAAGTGCCTCCGTGACCGGGGAGCTGTTTTTT. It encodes CASSLSASVTGELFF.

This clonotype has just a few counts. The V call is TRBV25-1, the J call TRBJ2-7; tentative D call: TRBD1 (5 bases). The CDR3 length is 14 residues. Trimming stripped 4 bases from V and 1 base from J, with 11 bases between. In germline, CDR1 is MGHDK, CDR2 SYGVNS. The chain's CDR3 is CASSVKTDSYEQYF. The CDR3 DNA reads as TGTGCCAGCAGTGTGAAGACAGATTCCTACGAGCAGTACTTC.

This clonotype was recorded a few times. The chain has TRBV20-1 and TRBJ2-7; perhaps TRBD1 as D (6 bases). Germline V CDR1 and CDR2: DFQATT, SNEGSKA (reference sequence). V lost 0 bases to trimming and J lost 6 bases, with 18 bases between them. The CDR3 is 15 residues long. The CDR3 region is CSARDSFGTPTEQYF. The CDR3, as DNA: TGCAGTGCTAGAGATAGTTTCGGGACACCTACCGAGCAGTACTTC.

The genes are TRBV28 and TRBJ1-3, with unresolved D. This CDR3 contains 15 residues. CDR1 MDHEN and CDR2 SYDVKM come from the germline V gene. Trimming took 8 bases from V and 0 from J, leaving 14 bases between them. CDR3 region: CASYSSGASGNTIYF. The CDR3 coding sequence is TGTGCCAGCTACTCATCCGGAGCCTCTGGAAACACCATATATTTT.

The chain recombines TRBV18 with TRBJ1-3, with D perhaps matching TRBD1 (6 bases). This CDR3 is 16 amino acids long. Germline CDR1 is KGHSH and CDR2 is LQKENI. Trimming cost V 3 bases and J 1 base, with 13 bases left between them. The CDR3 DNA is TGTGCCAGCTCACCTACGGAAGGGGGTTCTGGAAACACCATATATTTT. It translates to CASSPTEGGSGNTIYF.

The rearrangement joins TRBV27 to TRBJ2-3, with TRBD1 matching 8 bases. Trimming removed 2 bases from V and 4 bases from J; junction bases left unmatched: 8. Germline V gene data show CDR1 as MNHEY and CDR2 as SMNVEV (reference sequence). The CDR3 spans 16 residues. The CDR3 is CASSLRGQGEADTQYF. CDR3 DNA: TGTGCCAGCAGTTTACGCGGACAGGGAGAGGCAGATACGCAGTATTTT.

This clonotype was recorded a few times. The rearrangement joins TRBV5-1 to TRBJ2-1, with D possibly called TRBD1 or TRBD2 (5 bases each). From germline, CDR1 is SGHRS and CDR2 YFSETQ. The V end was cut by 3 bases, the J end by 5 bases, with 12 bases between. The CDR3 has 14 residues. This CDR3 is CASSSMPGHNEQFF. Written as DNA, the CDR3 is TGCGCCAGCAGCTCCATGCCGGGGCACAATGAGCAGTTCTTC. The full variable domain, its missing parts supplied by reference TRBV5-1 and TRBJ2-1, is KAGVTQTPRYLIKTRGQQVTLSCSPISGHRSVSWYQQTPGQGLQFLFEYFSETQRNKGNFPGRFSGRQFSNSRSEMNVSTLELGDSALYLCASSSMPGHNEQFFGPGTRLTVL.

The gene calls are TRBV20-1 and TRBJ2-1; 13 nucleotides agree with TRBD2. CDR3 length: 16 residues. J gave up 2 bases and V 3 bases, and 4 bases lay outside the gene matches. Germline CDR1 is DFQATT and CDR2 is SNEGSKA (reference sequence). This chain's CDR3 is CSARKLAGGTYNEQFF. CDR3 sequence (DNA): TGCAGTGCTAGGAAACTAGCGGGAGGGACCTACAATGAGCAGTTCTTC.

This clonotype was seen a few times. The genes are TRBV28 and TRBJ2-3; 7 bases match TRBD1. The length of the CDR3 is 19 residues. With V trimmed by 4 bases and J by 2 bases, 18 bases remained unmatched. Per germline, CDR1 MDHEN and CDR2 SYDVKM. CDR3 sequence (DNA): TGTGCCAGCAGTTCCCGGACAGGCGTTCAAGAGGCGTTCACAGATACGCAGTATTTT. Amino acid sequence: CASSSRTGVQEAFTDTQYF. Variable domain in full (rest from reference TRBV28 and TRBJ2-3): DVKVTQSSRYLVKRTGEKVFLECVQDMDHENMFWYRQDPGLGLRLIYFSYDVKMKEKGDIPEGYSVSREKKERFSLILESASTNQTSMYLCASSSRTGVQEAFTDTQYFGPGTRLTVL.

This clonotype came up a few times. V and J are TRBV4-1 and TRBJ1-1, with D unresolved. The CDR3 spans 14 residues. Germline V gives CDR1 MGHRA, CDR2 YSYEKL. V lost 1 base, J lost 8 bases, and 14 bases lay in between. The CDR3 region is CASSQVMGSNEAFF. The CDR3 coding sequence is TGCGCCAGCAGCCAAGTGATGGGATCAAACGAAGCTTTCTTT.